Following are 2 T cell receptor beta chains from one sample sequenced in a study of shared clonotypes between healthy human individuals. Assay used: immunoSEQ multiplex PCR; TCRdb lists only in-frame clones, some missing. The sample holds millions of clones; around 90% are singletons and the top ten take roughly 0.15%. Sequencing was done on a sample of naive CD4+ T cells sorted from blood. The subset here: CD45RA+ positively selected. All receptors derive from a man aged 18 to 35 in good health.

CDR3 nucleotide sequence: TGCGCCAGCAGCCGCGACAGGGGATCGTACTCTGGAAACACCATATATTTT. This sequence encodes CASSRDRGSYSGNTIYF. The V call is TRBV4-3, the J call TRBJ1-3; TRBD1 aligns across 8 bases. Germline V gene lookup returns CDR1 LGHNA and CDR2 YSLEER. CDR3 length equals 17 residues. Germline trimming cut 4 bases from V and 0 bases from J; bases unmatched to any gene: 8.

V usage is TRBV2 and J usage is TRBJ2-3; weak D call: TRBD1 (5 bases). Germline V gives CDR1 SNHLY, CDR2 FYNNEI. This CDR3 is 16 amino acids long. V dropped 6 bases and J dropped 0 bases, with 16 bases sitting between them. The CDR3 DNA reads as TGTGCCAGCAGCCCCCTAGGGGCCCTCAGCACAGATACGCAGTATTTT. Amino acids: CASSPLGALSTDTQYF.